One and the same sample provided the 2 T cell receptor beta chains below, sequenced in a study of T cell responses to AZD1222 COVID-19 vaccine. Clones were read by immunoSEQ multiplex PCR, and TCRdb kept only the in-frame ones, dropping some. Of 160,000 or so clones in the sample, 90% were seen once. This specimen consisted of peripheral blood, obtained 28 days after the second AZD1222 dose. Receptors were obtained from an adult who received the AZD1222 COVID-19 vaccine.

This clone was seen just once. The chain combines TRBV12-3 or TRBV12-4 with TRBJ2-2; D gene uncertain. The ends were cut back, 7 bases at V and 6 bases at J, with 9 bases in the middle. CDR3 length equals 12 residues. CDR3 loop: CASTHEPGELFF. The CDR3 nucleotides are TGTGCCAGCACCCATGAGCCCGGGGAGCTGTTTTTT.

The chain carries TRBV15 and TRBJ1-2; no firm D call. Per the germline V gene, CDR1 is LNHNV and CDR2 is YYDKDF (reference sequence). This CDR3 contains 13 residues. Trimming pared 8 bases from V and 7 bases from J, leaving 17 bases between. CDR3 loop: CATAGGGLGGYTF. The CDR3 region has the DNA TGTGCCACCGCGGGCGGAGGGCTCGGTGGCTACACCTTC.